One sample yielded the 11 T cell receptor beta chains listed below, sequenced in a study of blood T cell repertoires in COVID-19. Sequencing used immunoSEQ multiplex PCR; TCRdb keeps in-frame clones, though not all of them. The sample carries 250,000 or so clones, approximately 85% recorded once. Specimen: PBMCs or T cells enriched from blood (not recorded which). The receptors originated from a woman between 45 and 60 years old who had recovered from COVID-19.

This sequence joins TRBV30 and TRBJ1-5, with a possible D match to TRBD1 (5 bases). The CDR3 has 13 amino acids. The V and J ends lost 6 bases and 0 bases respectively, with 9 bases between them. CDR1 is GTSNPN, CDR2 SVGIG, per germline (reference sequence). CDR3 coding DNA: TGTGCCTGCTCGACAGATAGCAATCAGCCCCAGCATTTT. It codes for CACSTDSNQPQHF.

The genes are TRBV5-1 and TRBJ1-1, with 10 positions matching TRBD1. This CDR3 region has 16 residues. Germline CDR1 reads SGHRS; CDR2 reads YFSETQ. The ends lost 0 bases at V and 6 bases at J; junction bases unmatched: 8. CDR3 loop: CASSLVTGQGLAEAFF. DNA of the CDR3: TGCGCCAGCAGCTTGGTCACGGGACAGGGGTTGGCTGAAGCTTTCTTT.

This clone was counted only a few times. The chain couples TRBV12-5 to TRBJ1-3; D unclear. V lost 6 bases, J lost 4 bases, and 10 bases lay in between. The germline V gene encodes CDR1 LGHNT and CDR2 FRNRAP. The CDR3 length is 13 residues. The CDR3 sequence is CASGLGRGNTIYF. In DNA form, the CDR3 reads TGTGCTAGTGGCCTCGGTCGGGGAAACACCATATATTTT.

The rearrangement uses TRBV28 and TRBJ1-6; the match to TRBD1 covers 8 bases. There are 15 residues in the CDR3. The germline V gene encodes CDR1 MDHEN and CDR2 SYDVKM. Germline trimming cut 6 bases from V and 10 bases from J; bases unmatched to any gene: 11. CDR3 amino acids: CASRSPGTGESPLHF. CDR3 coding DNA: TGTGCCAGCAGATCCCCCGGGACAGGAGAATCACCCCTCCACTTT.

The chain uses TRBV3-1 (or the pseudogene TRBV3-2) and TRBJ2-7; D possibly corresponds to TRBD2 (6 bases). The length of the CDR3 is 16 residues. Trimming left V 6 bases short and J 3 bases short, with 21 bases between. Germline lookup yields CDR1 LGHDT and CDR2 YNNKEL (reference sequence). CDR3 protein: CASSPSLERARYEQYF. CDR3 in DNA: TGTGCCAGCAGTCCTTCCCTAGAGCGGGCTCGCTACGAGCAGTACTTC.

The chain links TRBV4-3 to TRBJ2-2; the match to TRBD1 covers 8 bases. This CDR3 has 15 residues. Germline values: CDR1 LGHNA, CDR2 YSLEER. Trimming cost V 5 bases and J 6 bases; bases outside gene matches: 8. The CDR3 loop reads CASSKQGEVAGELFF. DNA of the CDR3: TGCGCCAGCAGCAAACAGGGGGAGGTCGCCGGGGAGCTGTTTTTT.

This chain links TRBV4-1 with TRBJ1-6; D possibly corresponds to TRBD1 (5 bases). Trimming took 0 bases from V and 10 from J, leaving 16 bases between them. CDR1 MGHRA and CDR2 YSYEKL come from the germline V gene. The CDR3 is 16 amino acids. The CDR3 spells CASSQEVGGMNSPLHF. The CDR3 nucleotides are TGCGCCAGCAGCCAAGAAGTTGGGGGGATGAACTCACCCCTCCACTTT.

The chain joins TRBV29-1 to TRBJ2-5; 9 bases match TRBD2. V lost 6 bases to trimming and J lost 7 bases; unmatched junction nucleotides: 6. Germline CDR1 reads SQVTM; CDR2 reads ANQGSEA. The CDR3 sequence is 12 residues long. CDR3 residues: CSVGTSSGTQYF. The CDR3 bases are TGCAGCGTGGGGACTAGCTCGGGGACCCAGTACTTC.

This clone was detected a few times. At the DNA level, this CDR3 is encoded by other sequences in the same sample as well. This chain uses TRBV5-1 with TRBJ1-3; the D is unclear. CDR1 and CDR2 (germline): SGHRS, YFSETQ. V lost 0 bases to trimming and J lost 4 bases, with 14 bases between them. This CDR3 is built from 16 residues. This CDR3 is CASSLDRGASGNTIYF. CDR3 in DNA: TGCGCCAGCAGCTTGGATCGGGGAGCTTCCGGAAACACCATATATTTT.

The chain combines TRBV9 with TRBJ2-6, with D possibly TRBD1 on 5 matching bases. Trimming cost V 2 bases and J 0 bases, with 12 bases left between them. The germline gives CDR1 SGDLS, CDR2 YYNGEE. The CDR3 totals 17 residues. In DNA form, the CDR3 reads TGTGCCAGCAGCGTCCGACAGTATTTCTCTGGGGCCAACGTCCTGACTTTC. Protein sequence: CASSVRQYFSGANVLTF.

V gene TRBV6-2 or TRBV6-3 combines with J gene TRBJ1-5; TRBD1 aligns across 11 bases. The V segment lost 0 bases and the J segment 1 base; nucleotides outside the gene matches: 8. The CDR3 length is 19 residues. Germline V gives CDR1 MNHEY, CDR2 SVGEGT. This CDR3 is CASSYSAGTGGESNQPQHF. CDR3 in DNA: TGTGCCAGCAGTTACTCCGCGGGGACAGGGGGAGAAAGCAATCAGCCCCAGCATTTT.